This TCR beta chain was sequenced for a study of long-term antiretroviral therapy in people with HIV (dated by TCRdb to between 2021 and 2023). Study-wide context: The earliest samples were collected roughly a decade before the 2015 WHO recommendation for immediate ART, at a time when ART was usually postponed until CD4 counts fell. This retrospective serial study examined whether starting ART and sustained HIV suppression were associated with changes in the composition and diversity of the TRB repertoire in peripheral blood. A total of roughly 200 cryopreserved PBMC samples came from 30 or so adults with confirmed HIV infection and were collected serially over a mean of roughly 6 years (range 1-12). About 35% of the 30 participants with HIV were female. No cross-contamination during QIAcube processing was shown when test extractions of a monoclonal T-cell line were performed alongside over 25 polyclonal samples. The full study reports these points: ART initiation was associated with a significant increase in TRB diversity, but diversity stayed significantly below transplant donor controls even after long-term ART. Since PBMC availability was limited, sequencing covered only the TCR beta chain, with no alpha chain pairing. The samples span the years 2004 to 2017, and the ART regimens used at that time may not be as effective as current regimens. Unsorted PBMC were profiled instead of sorted CD4+ and CD8+ T cells because pre-ART samples had limited cell numbers. Narrower CDR3 length ranges were observed in HIV repertoires than in controls, and an antigen-experienced repertoire with only a slight naive shift after ART was suggested by the network structure. Inferences about post-ART repertoire changes were limited because no data were available on ART adherence, viral resistance or therapy changes. Expanded TRB clones identified before ART initiation dominated the repertoire across all time points, though the dominance fluctuated and decreased in many PLHIV after ART.

V ends up 0 bases short and J 7 bases short, with an unmatched junction base count of 15. In the germline V gene (reference sequence), CDR1 corresponds to SGHNT and CDR2 to YYREEE. There are 19 amino acids in the CDR3, from cysteine to phenylalanine inclusive. Only the CDR3 part of the read is kept: 57 bases, read in frame from the first base. Inclusion was restricted to participants for whom at least one PBMC sample before ART initiation and at least two post-ART samples were available. All participants with HIV were treated in the United States of America. Before DNA extraction, cryopreserved samples of about 0.9-11 million PBMC were thawed and washed. At the time of the earliest PBMC sample for each participant with HIV, ages ranged from about 20 to 54 years. Per participant, PBMC samples came from 1-4 timepoints prior to ART initiation and 2-8 timepoints following ART initiation, for a median of 7 samples. Serial HIV viral load, CD4+ T-cell count, ART history and demographic data were obtained for every participant. Genomic DNA was extracted from unsorted PBMC with a Qiagen kit on a QIAcube, with processing performed in batches of 12 samples.

As regards this clone: Its antigen is unknown. No much larger clone is present one base from it, and per-base qualities are unavailable.

The immunoSEQ hsTCRB v3.0 assay was used at survey level resolution to sequence the TRB variable region. A depth of 40,000-50,000 T-cell genomes per sample was targeted for TRB sequencing. Pooled TRB libraries were sequenced on an Illumina MiSeq with a v3 150-cycle kit. Under the source paper's analysis protocol: Analysis of repertoires was carried out in R inside a reproducible Nextflow workflow spanning QC, data transformation and analysis. LymphoSeq2, an R package for exploring AIRR-Seq data, was used to implement the custom analyses. A handful of samples that produced fewer than 5000 total TRB sequences were removed, so 188 HIV repertoires were analyzed. Of the 188 retained HIV repertoires, approximately 60 were collected before and approximately 130 after ART initiation. Repertoires were downsampled to 5000 TRB nucleotide sequences, with summary statistics averaged over 100 downsampling iterations. The analysis kept only TRB sequences whose CDR3 regions were at least seven amino acids long. Diversity was measured with a Shannon entropy-derived clonality score and the Gini coefficient. In the repertoire networks, any two of the top 5000 CDR3 amino acid sequences were connected whenever the two sequences differed by an edit distance of one. GLIPH2 predicted antigen specificity groups and MHC restriction for TRB CDR3 amino acid sequences. To flag known CMV, EBV, HIV or tissue antigen associations, CDR3 amino acid sequences were matched against VDJdb and McPAS-TCR. Pre-ART, post-ART and control groups were compared with Wilcoxon signed-rank tests and Holm-Bonferroni correction. In TCRdb, the immuneACCESS table is reduced to in-frame sequences with V and J assigned. These tables do not hold every clone; where another copy was compared, an unresolved V gene accounts for under half, and the others remain unexplained. For V, J and clone size, that table is used; D and trimming come from the DNA. In all, the sample holds 15,000 to 20,000 clones, and approximately 90% of those were seen once. The ten largest clones capture 9% to 15% of the sample.

The TCR originated in a man between 45 and 60 years old with HIV. This sample comprised unsorted PBMCs, obtained 6.9 years after starting antiretroviral therapy. This receptor chain uses TRBV5-4 and TRBJ2-1; TRBD2 agrees with 11 junctional bases. The CDR3 reads as follows: CASSLVGAAGTSGRNEQFF. The nucleotide sequence reads as follows: TGTGCCAGCAGCTTGGTGGGGGCAGCCGGGACTAGCGGACGAAATGAGCAGTTCTTC.